The clone carrying this T cell receptor (beta chain) was observed a few times. Per germline, CDR1 SGHRS and CDR2 YFSETQ. This CDR3 comprises 16 residues. V lost 1 base, J lost 6 bases, and 4 bases stayed unmatched. TCRdb used MiXCR to reprocess the 5' RACE reads, holding one entry per CDR3 protein. The sample comprises 1.5 million to 2 million distinct CDR3 sequences, about 32% of which are singletons, and around 0.3% rests with the top ten. The record originates from a study of identical twins. The chain is built from TRBV5-1 and TRBJ2-3, with 14 bases aligning to TRBD2. Sample: cord blood. The TCR was taken from a newborn girl in good health. CDR3: CASSLQGLAGADTQYF. DNA of the CDR3: TGCGCCAGCAGCTTGCAGGGACTAGCGGGAGCCGATACGCAGTATTTT.